The next 16 T cell receptor beta chains were all read from a single sample in a study of cytomegalovirus exposure and HLA in healthy donors. Measured with immunoSEQ multiplex PCR; TCRdb has only the in-frame clones, and not every one. Of 250,000 to 400,000 clones in the sample, approximately 85% are singletons; the top ten hold over 0.9%. The material sequenced was PBMCs. These receptors came from a man aged 25 to 40 in good health and CMV-seronegative.

The genes are TRBV29-1 and TRBJ2-5; the match to TRBD2 covers 7 bases. The CDR3 length is 15 residues. Germline assignment: CDR1 SQVTM and CDR2 ANQGSEA. Trimming removed 0 bases from V and 4 bases from J; junction bases left unmatched: 8. Here the CDR3 reads CSVEEMIWEGETQYF. DNA for the CDR3: TGCAGCGTTGAAGAGATGATTTGGGAGGGAGAGACCCAGTACTTC.

The genes are TRBV5-4 and TRBJ2-2; 11 positions match TRBD1. The CDR3 totals 16 residues. Trimming cost V 0 bases and J 5 bases; bases outside gene matches: 3. From germline, CDR1 is SGHNT and CDR2 YYREEE (reference sequence). CDR3 residues: CASSLAGQGGTGELFF. The CDR3 DNA reads TGTGCCAGCAGCTTGGCGGGACAGGGGGGGACCGGGGAGCTGTTTTTT.

The chain joins TRBV7-9 to TRBJ2-1, with 10 bases matching TRBD2. This CDR3 has 15 residues. V shed 3 bases, J shed 8 bases, and the junction held 7 bases outside the gene matches. The germline V gene has CDR1 SEHNR and CDR2 FQNEAQ (reference sequence). The CDR3 nucleotides read TGTGCCAGCAGCTTTATAGCGGGGGGTCTCGATGAGCAGTTCTTC. This sequence encodes CASSFIAGGLDEQFF.

The chain uses TRBV11-3 and TRBJ1-6, with D possibly being TRBD1 (5 bases). There are 14 residues in the CDR3. CDR1 is SGHNT, CDR2 YENEEA, per germline. The V end was cut by 4 bases, the J end by 7 bases, with 11 bases between. CDR3 DNA sequence: TGTGCCAGCAGCTCCAGGGTCAGGAATTCACCCCTCCACTTT. Its translation: CASSSRVRNSPLHF.

The V and J genes are TRBV10-3 and TRBJ1-1, with 7 bases aligning to TRBD1. The CDR3 is 15 residues long. Trimming removed 2 bases from V and 0 bases from J; junction bases left unmatched: 3. Germline CDR1 and CDR2: ENHRY and SYGVKD. Written as DNA, the CDR3 is TGTGCCATCAGTGAGGGGACAGTCATGAACACTGAAGCTTTCTTT. Protein: CAISEGTVMNTEAFF.

This clone has a single count. The chain recombines TRBV2 with TRBJ2-1, with 9 bases fitting TRBD2. The germline V gene has CDR1 SNHLY and CDR2 FYNNEI. The CDR3 is made up of 14 amino acids. The junction had 4 bases not matched to a gene; V was cut back by 1 base and J by 9 bases. CDR3 region: CASSEVGGGGEQFF. The CDR3 nucleotides are TGTGCCAGCAGTGAAGTTGGCGGGGGGGGTGAGCAGTTCTTC.

This clone showed up just a few times. As DNA, the CDR3 is TGTGCCATCAGCACCGGGACAGAGCAGAACACTGAAGCTTTCTTT. It specifies CAISTGTEQNTEAFF. The chain links TRBV10-3 to TRBJ1-1, with TRBD1 matching over 7 bases. Trimming cost V 6 bases and J 1 base; bases outside gene matches: 8. The CDR3 loop spans 15 amino acids. The germline V gene has CDR1 ENHRY and CDR2 SYGVKD.

This rearrangement joins TRBV5-6 to TRBJ2-3; 16 bases align to TRBD2. Germline CDR1 is SGHDT and CDR2 is YYEEEE. CDR3 length: 16 amino acids. Trimming took 4 bases from V and 8 from J; bases not matched to a gene: 7. The CDR3 loop is CASSRGLAGGYGTQYF. DNA of the CDR3: TGTGCCAGCAGCCGGGGACTAGCGGGGGGGTATGGTACGCAGTATTTT.

The gene calls are TRBV19 and TRBJ2-7, with 7 bases identical to TRBD1. Germline trimming cut 5 bases from V and 4 bases from J; bases unmatched to any gene: 8. The CDR3 contains 14 residues. Germline V gene data show CDR1 as LNHDA and CDR2 as SQIVND (reference sequence). As DNA, the CDR3 is TGTGCCAGTAGTGTGACAGGGACCCGATACGAGCAGTACTTC. As protein: CASSVTGTRYEQYF. Complete variable domain (other parts from reference TRBV19 and TRBJ2-7): DGGITQSPKYLFRKEGQNVTLSCEQNLNHDAMYWYRQDPGQGLRLIYYSQIVNDFQKGDIAEGYSVSREKKESFPLTVTSAQKNPTAFYLCASSVTGTRYEQYFGPGTRLTVT.

The chain combines TRBV18 with TRBJ1-2, with a weak D call TRBD1 (5 bases). The V gene lost 0 bases and the J gene lost 4 bases, with 9 bases spanning the gap. Germline assignment: CDR1 KGHSH and CDR2 LQKENI. This CDR3 comprises 14 residues. CDR3 sequence (DNA): TGTGCCAGCTCACCACCCGGCAGGGTCTATGGCTACACCTTC. This sequence encodes CASSPPGRVYGYTF.

The J gene is TRBJ1-1, the V gene TRBV2; maybe TRBD1 (6 bases). Germline V gene sequence: CDR1 SNHLY, CDR2 FYNNEI. Trimming took 6 bases from V and 6 from J, leaving 17 bases between them. CDR3 size: 14 residues. The CDR3 sequence is CASRSRGAVPEAFF. DNA for the CDR3: TGTGCCAGCAGGAGCAGGGGTGCAGTTCCTGAAGCTTTCTTT.

The chain couples TRBV4-3 to TRBJ2-5; TRBD2 matches 8 bases. The CDR3 has 15 residues. The J segment lost 1 base and the V segment lost 1 base, leaving 2 bases of the junction unmatched. Germline assignment: CDR1 LGHNA and CDR2 YSLEER. The CDR3 nucleotides read TGCGCCAGCAGCCAAGGACTAGCGCTCCAAGAGACCCAGTACTTC. Protein sequence: CASSQGLALQETQYF.

The V and J genes are TRBV7-9 and TRBJ1-4; tentatively, D is TRBD1 (5 bases). This CDR3 has 12 residues. The V and J ends lost 5 bases and 12 bases respectively, with 13 bases between them. The germline gives CDR1 SEHNR, CDR2 FQNEAQ (reference sequence). CDR3 bases: TGTGCCAGCAGCCTACAGGATGAGGAACTGTTTTTT. Its protein product is CASSLQDEELFF. Full variable domain (missing parts from reference TRBV7-9 and TRBJ1-4): DTGVSQNPRHKITKRGQNVTFRCDPISEHNRLYWYRQTLGQGPEFLTYFQNEAQLEKSRLLSDRFSAERPKGSFSTLEIQRTEQGDSAMYLCASSLQDEELFFGSGTQLSVL.

The rearrangement links TRBV4-1 to TRBJ1-6, with unresolved D. Germline values: CDR1 MGHRA, CDR2 YSYEKL. The CDR3 is 17 residues long. The V gene lost 0 bases and the J gene lost 0 bases, with 9 bases spanning the gap. The CDR3, as DNA: TGCGCCAGCAGCCAAGATCGGCGGGGCTCCTATAATTCACCCCTCCACTTT. This translates into CASSQDRRGSYNSPLHF.

The rearrangement uses TRBV7-9 and TRBJ2-7; TRBD1 agrees at 9 bases. V lost 1 base, J lost 6 bases, and 10 bases stayed unmatched. This CDR3 region has 16 residues. Germline CDR1 reads SEHNR; CDR2 reads FQNEAQ (reference sequence). The CDR3 nucleotides are TGTGCCAGCAGCTTAGGTGGGGGACAGGGATCGTTCGAGCAGTACTTC. It translates to CASSLGGGQGSFEQYF.

This clone was counted a single time. The J gene is TRBJ2-3, the V gene TRBV6-6; 8 nucleotides align to TRBD2. V lost 10 bases, J lost 2 bases, and 11 bases stayed unmatched. Germline V gives CDR1 MNHNY, CDR2 SVGAGI (reference sequence). This CDR3 is 15 amino acids long. CDR3 protein: CATSKTGGVTDTQYF. DNA for the CDR3: TGTGCCACCTCCAAAACCGGGGGGGTCACAGATACGCAGTATTTT.